The text below deals with one T cell receptor (beta chain). Participants' own reports of clinical history determined their cohort assignment. TCRdb's copy holds only in-frame clones and misses some; the assay was immunoSEQ multiplex PCR. The data contain roughly 400,000 clones, roughly 90% of them singletons. This record belongs to a study of blood T cell repertoires in COVID-19. Losses at the gene ends were 1 base for V and 3 bases for J; bases not matched to a gene: 4. The CDR3 has 16 amino acids. Germline V gene data show CDR1 as SGDLS and CDR2 as YYNGEE. The V and J genes are TRBV9 and TRBJ2-3, with 11 nucleotides matching TRBD1. The sequenced material came from PBMCs or T cells enriched from blood (not recorded which). The source of this sequence is a woman younger than 35 who had been exposed to COVID-19. The CDR3 sequence: CASSVSGQGATDTQYF. For the CDR3, the DNA is TGTGCCAGCAGCGTAAGCGGACAGGGGGCAACAGATACGCAGTATTTT.